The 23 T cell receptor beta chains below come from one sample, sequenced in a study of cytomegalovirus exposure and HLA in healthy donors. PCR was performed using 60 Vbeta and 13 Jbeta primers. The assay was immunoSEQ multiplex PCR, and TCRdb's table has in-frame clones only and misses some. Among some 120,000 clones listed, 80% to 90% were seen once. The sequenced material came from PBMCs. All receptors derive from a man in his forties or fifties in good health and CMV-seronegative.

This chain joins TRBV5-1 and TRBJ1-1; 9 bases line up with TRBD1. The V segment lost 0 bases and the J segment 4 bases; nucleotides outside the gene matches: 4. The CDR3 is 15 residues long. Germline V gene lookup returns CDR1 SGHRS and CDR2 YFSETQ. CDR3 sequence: CASSLGTGVSTEAFF. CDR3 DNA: TGCGCCAGCAGCTTGGGGACAGGGGTATCCACTGAAGCTTTCTTT. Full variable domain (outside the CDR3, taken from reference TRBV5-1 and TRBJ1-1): KAGVTQTPRYLIKTRGQQVTLSCSPISGHRSVSWYQQTPGQGLQFLFEYFSETQRNKGNFPGRFSGRQFSNSRSEMNVSTLELGDSALYLCASSLGTGVSTEAFFGQGTRLTVV.

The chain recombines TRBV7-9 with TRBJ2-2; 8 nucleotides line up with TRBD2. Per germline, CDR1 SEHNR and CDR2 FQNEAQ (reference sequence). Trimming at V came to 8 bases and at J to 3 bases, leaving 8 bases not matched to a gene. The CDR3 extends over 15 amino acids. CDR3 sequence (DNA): TGTGCCAGCCGAACCGGGACTAGTGACACCGGGGAGCTGTTTTTT. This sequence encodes CASRTGTSDTGELFF. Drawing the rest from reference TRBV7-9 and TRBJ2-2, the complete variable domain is DTGVSQNPRHKITKRGQNVTFRCDPISEHNRLYWYRQTLGQGPEFLTYFQNEAQLEKSRLLSDRFSAERPKGSFSTLEIQRTEQGDSAMYLCASRTGTSDTGELFFGEGSRLTVL.

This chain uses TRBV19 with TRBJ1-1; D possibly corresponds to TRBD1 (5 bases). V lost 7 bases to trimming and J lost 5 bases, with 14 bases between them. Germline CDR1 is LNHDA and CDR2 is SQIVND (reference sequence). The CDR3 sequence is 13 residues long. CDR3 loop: CASKGSGWTEAFF. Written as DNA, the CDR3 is TGTGCCAGTAAGGGGTCAGGGTGGACTGAAGCTTTCTTT.

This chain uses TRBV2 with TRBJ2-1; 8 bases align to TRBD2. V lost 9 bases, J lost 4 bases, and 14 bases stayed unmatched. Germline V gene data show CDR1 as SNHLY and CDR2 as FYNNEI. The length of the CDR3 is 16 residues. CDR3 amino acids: CASRNIAGSSYNEQFF. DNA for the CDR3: TGTGCCAGTAGAAACATAGCGGGGTCCAGTTACAATGAGCAGTTCTTC.

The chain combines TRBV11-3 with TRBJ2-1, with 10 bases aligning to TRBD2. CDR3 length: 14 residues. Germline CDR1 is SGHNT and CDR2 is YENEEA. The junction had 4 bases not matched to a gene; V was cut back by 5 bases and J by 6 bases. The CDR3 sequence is CASSRLAGVNEQFF. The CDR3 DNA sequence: TGTGCCAGCAGCCGGCTAGCGGGGGTCAATGAGCAGTTCTTC.

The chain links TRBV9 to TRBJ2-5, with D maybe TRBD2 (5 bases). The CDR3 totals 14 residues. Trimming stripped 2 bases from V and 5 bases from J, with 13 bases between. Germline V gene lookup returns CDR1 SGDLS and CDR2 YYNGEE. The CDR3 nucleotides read TGTGCCAGCAGCGTCAGCAACGGCGGGGAGACCCAGTACTTC. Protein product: CASSVSNGGETQYF.

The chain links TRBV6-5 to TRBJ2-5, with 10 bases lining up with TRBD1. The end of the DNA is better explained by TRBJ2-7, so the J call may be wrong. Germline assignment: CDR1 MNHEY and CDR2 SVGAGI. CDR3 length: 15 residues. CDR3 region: CASSFSGTGVYEQYF. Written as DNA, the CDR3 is TGTGCCAGCAGTTTTTCCGGGACAGGGGTCTACGAGCAGTACTTC.

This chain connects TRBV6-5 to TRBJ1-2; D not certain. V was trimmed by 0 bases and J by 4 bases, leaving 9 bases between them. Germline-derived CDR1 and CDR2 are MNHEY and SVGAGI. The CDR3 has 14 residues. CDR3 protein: CASSYSEAAYGYTF. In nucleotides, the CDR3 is TGTGCCAGCAGTTACTCGGAGGCCGCCTATGGCTACACCTTC.

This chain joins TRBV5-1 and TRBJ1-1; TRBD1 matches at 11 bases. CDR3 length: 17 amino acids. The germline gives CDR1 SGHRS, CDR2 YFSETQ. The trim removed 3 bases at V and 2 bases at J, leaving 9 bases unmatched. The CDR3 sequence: CASSWTGTGGRNTEAFF. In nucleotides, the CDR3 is TGCGCCAGCAGCTGGACCGGGACAGGGGGACGTAACACTGAAGCTTTCTTT.

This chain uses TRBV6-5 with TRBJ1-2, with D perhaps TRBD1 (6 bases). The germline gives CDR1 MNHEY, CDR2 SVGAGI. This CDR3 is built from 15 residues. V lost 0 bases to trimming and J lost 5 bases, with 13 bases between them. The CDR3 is CASSYSSTGLYGYTF. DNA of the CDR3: TGTGCCAGCAGTTACTCCTCGACAGGATTATATGGCTACACCTTC.

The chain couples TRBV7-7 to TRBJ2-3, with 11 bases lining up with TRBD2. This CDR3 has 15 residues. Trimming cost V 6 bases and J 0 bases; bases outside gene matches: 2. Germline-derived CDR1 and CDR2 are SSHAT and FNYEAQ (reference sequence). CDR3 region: CASSPSGGSTDTQYF. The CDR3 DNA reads TGTGCCAGCAGTCCTAGCGGGGGGAGCACAGATACGCAGTATTTT.

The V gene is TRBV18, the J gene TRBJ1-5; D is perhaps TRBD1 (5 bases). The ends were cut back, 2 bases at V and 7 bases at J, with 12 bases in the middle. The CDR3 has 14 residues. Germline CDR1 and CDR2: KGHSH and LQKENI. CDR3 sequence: CASSPGRVVQPQHF. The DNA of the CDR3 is TGTGCCAGCTCACCAGGCAGGGTCGTCCAGCCCCAGCATTTT.

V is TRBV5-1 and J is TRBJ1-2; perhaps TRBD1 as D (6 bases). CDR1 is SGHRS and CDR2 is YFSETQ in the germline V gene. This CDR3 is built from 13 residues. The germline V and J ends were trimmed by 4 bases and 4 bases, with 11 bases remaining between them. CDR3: CASSQGHGYGYTF. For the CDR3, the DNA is TGCGCCAGCAGCCAGGGGCATGGCTATGGCTACACCTTC.

CDR3: CASSLDRGRGYGYTF. CDR3 coding DNA: TGTGCCAGCAGCTTAGACAGGGGGCGCGGCTATGGCTACACCTTC. The V gene is TRBV11-3, the J gene TRBJ1-2; TRBD1 matches at 8 bases. V was pared by 0 bases and J by 4 bases, with 4 bases of the junction left unmatched. CDR3 size: 15 residues. Germline values: CDR1 SGHNT, CDR2 YENEEA.

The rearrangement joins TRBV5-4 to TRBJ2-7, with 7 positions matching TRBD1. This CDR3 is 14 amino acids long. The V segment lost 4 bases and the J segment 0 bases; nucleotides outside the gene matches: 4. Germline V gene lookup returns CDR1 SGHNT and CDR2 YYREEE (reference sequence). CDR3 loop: CASSPDRSSYEQYF. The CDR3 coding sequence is TGTGCCAGCAGCCCGGACAGGAGCTCCTACGAGCAGTACTTC.

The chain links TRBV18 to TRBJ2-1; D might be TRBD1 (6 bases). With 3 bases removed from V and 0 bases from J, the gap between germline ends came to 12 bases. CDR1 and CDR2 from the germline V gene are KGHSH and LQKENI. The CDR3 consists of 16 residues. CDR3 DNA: TGTGCCAGCTCACCGAACAGGGCCTCCTCCTACAATGAGCAGTTCTTC. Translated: CASSPNRASSYNEQFF.

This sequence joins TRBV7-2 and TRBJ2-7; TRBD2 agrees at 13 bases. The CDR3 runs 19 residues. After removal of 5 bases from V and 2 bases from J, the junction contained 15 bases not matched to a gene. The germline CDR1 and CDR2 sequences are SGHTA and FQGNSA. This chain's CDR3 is CASSLRSTSGRASPYEQYF. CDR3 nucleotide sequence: TGTGCCAGCAGCCTCCGGAGCACTAGCGGGAGGGCCTCCCCCTACGAGCAGTACTTC.

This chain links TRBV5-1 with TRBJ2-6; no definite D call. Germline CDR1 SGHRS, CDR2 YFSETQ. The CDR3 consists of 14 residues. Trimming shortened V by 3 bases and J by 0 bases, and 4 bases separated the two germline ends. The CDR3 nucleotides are TGCGCCAGCAGCTCGAGCTCTGGGGCCAACGTCCTGACTTTC. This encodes CASSSSSGANVLTF.

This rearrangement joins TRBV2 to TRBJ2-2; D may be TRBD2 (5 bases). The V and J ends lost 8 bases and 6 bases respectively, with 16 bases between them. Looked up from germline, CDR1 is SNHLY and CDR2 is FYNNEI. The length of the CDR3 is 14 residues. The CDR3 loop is CASLPLDGAGELFF. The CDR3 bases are TGTGCCAGCCTTCCTTTGGACGGGGCCGGGGAGCTGTTTTTT.

CDR3 sequence reads: CASSLLRQATNEKLFF. CDR3 coding DNA: TGTGCCAGCAGTCTCCTCCGACAAGCAACTAATGAAAAACTGTTTTTT. The V call is TRBV2, the J call TRBJ1-4; D not resolved. The CDR3 has 16 amino acids. Between the trimmed V and J ends, which lost 5 bases and 0 bases, there was a span of 13 bases. Looked up from germline, CDR1 is SNHLY and CDR2 is FYNNEI.

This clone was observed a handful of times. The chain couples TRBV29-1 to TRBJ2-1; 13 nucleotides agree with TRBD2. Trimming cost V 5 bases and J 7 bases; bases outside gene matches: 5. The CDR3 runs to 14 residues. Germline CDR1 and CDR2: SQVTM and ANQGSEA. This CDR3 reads CSVSRTSGRNEQFF. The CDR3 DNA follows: TGCAGCGTTTCCAGGACTAGCGGGAGAAATGAGCAGTTCTTC.

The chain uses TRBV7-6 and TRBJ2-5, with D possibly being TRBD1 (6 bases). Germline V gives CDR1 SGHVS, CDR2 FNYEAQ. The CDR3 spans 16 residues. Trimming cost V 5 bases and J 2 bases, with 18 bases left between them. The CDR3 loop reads CASSRHPRQAQETQYF. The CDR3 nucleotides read TGTGCCAGCAGCCGACACCCCAGACAGGCTCAAGAGACCCAGTACTTC.

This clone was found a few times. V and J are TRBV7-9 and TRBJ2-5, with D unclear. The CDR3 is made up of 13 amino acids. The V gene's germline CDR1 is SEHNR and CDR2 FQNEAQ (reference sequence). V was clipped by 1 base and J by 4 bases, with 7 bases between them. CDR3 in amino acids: CASSLDRGETQYF. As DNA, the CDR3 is TGTGCCAGCAGCTTAGATCGCGGAGAGACCCAGTACTTC.